The next 17 T cell receptor beta chains were all read from a single sample in a study of cytomegalovirus exposure and HLA in healthy donors. The PCR had 60 Vbeta and 13 Jbeta primers. Profiled with immunoSEQ multiplex PCR; TCRdb holds only in-frame clones, not every one. The sample contains about 160,000 clones, over 65% of which appear only once. Sequencing was carried out using PBMCs. The receptors were gathered from a man in his forties in good health and CMV-seropositive.

The rearrangement joins TRBV7-2 to TRBJ1-2; maybe TRBD1 (5 bases). With 5 bases removed from V and 5 bases from J, the gap between germline ends came to 15 bases. The CDR3 consists of 14 residues. Germline lookup yields CDR1 SGHTA and CDR2 FQGNSA. The CDR3 bases are TGTGCCAGCAGCCTACCCCCGGGGGGGTATGGCTACACCTTC. Translation: CASSLPPGGYGYTF.

The chain is built from TRBV13 and TRBJ2-1, with 13 bases identical to TRBD2. The ends lost 6 bases at V and 5 bases at J; junction bases unmatched: 10. CDR1 and CDR2 from the germline V gene are PRHDT and FYEKMQ (reference sequence). This CDR3 has 17 amino acids. CDR3 loop: CASRSFPLAGGDNEQFF. The CDR3 DNA sequence: TGTGCCAGCAGGTCGTTCCCACTAGCGGGGGGGGACAATGAGCAGTTCTTC.

The rearrangement joins TRBV7-9 to TRBJ2-6; a weak D match, TRBD2 (5 bases). V was pared by 5 bases and J by 3 bases, with 14 bases between. The germline CDR1 and CDR2 sequences are SEHNR and FQNEAQ (reference sequence). The CDR3 consists of 16 residues. CDR3 nucleotides: TGTGCCAGCAGCCGTATTGGAGGAATTGGGGCCAACGTCCTGACTTTC. Protein: CASSRIGGIGANVLTF.

V is TRBV10-3 and J is TRBJ1-2; 9 positions match TRBD1. V dropped 6 bases and J dropped 1; count of bases not matched to a gene: 6. The CDR3 consists of 15 residues. Per germline, CDR1 ENHRY and CDR2 SYGVKD. The CDR3 coding sequence is TGTGCCATCAGAGTGGACAGGGGCTATAACTATGGCTACACCTTC. It yields the protein CAIRVDRGYNYGYTF.

Written as DNA, the CDR3 is TGTGCCATCAGCCCGGGGTTTGGACTAGAAGCAGATACGCAGTATTTT. This encodes CAISPGFGLEADTQYF. The chain couples TRBV10-3 to TRBJ2-3, with 7 bases identical to TRBD2. Germline CDR1 and CDR2: ENHRY and SYGVKD. Germline trimming cut 6 bases from V and 4 bases from J; bases unmatched to any gene: 13. The CDR3 totals 16 residues.

The chain couples TRBV21-1 to TRBJ1-5. TRBV21-1 is a recognized pseudogene. The CDR3 is 18 residues long. The CDR3 nucleotides read TGTGCCAGCAGCAAAGAGAAGGTGAGGGAGCTCCGCAATCAGCCCCAGCATTTT. This translates into CASSKEKVRELRNQPQHF.

The chain joins TRBV7-9 to TRBJ2-7; 8 positions agree with TRBD1. Germline CDR1 is SEHNR and CDR2 is FQNEAQ (reference sequence). J was trimmed by 5 bases and V by 2 bases; bases with no gene match: 8. This CDR3 is 15 amino acids long. The CDR3 region is CASSLTRTQGDEQYF. The CDR3 region has the DNA TGTGCCAGCAGCTTAACACGGACACAGGGGGACGAGCAGTACTTC.

This clone was recorded a few times. The CDR3 DNA is TGTGCCAGCAGTGAATGGGGCGGGGAGAATCAGCCCCAGCATTTT. It encodes CASSEWGGENQPQHF. V and J are TRBV25-1 and TRBJ1-5, with a possible D match to TRBD1 (5 bases). This CDR3 contains 15 residues. V was cut by 1 base and J by 4 bases, with 11 bases left in between. CDR1 and CDR2 from the germline V gene are MGHDK and SYGVNS.

The rearrangement links TRBV5-6 to TRBJ1-6; D may be TRBD1 (6 bases). CDR3 length: 16 amino acids. V was shortened by 3 bases and J by 6 bases, with 16 bases between the two germline ends. Germline V gives CDR1 SGHDT, CDR2 YYEEEE. The CDR3 protein is CASSSIGGQINSPLHF. DNA for the CDR3: TGTGCCAGCAGCTCGATAGGGGGACAAATTAATTCACCCCTCCACTTT.

The V gene is TRBV2, the J gene TRBJ2-5; possible D gene TRBD2, 7 bases. V lost 6 bases and J lost 3, with 17 bases in between. From germline, CDR1 is SNHLY and CDR2 FYNNEI. The CDR3 length is 15 residues. In nucleotides, the CDR3 is TGTGCCAGCAGCGGGGGGCTTAAACCCGAAGAGACCCAGTACTTC. Its protein product is CASSGGLKPEETQYF.

The chain uses TRBV7-2 and TRBJ2-2, with 11 bases fitting TRBD1. The CDR3 is made up of 16 amino acids. The V segment lost 1 base and the J segment 6 bases; nucleotides outside the gene matches: 4. The V gene's germline CDR1 is SGHTA and CDR2 FQGNSA. The CDR3: CASSLGGQGASGELFF. The CDR3 DNA follows: TGTGCCAGCAGCTTAGGAGGACAGGGGGCCTCCGGGGAGCTGTTTTTT. The complete variable domain, with remaining parts taken from reference TRBV7-2 and TRBJ2-2, reads GAGVSQSPSNKVTEKGKDVELRCDPISGHTALYWYRQSLGQGLEFLIYFQGNSAPDKSGLPSDRFSAERTGGSVSTLTIQRTQQEDSAVYLCASSLGGQGASGELFFGEGSRLTVL.

The V gene is TRBV2, the J gene TRBJ2-7, with D perhaps matching TRBD1 (5 bases). Germline CDR1 is SNHLY and CDR2 is FYNNEI. Trimming shortened V by 2 bases and J by 7 bases, and 9 bases separated the two germline ends. CDR3 size: 12 residues. The CDR3: CASSETQAEQYF. CDR3 bases: TGTGCCAGCAGTGAAACACAGGCGGAGCAGTACTTC.

The rearrangement uses TRBV7-2 and TRBJ2-7; 9 nucleotides align to TRBD1. Germline values: CDR1 SGHTA, CDR2 FQGNSA. The V gene end was trimmed by 5 bases and the J gene end by 3 bases; junction bases not matched to a gene: 5. The CDR3 runs 14 residues. CDR3 nucleotide sequence: TGTGCCAGCAGCAACCGGGACAGGGTCTACGAGCAGTACTTC. Amino acids: CASSNRDRVYEQYF.

The V call is TRBV5-6, the J call TRBJ2-5, with 7 positions matching TRBD1. V was clipped by 2 bases and J by 4 bases; unmatched bases: 2. Germline assignment: CDR1 SGHDT and CDR2 YYEEEE. There are 13 residues in the CDR3. The CDR3 nucleotides read TGTGCCAGCAGCTTAGGGGGCCCAGAGACCCAGTACTTC. Protein: CASSLGGPETQYF. Filled out from reference TRBV5-6 and TRBJ2-5, the complete variable domain reads DAGVTQSPTHLIKTRGQQVTLRCSPKSGHDTVSWYQQALGQGPQFIFQYYEEEERQRGNFPDRFSGHQFPNYSSELNVNALLLGDSALYLCASSLGGPETQYFGPGTRLLVL.

The chain joins TRBV13 to TRBJ1-4, with D hard to call. The CDR3 is made up of 12 amino acids. The germline V gene encodes CDR1 PRHDT and CDR2 FYEKMQ (reference sequence). Trimming pared 2 bases from V and 8 bases from J, leaving 6 bases between. CDR3 region: CASSLSREKLFF. DNA of the CDR3: TGTGCCAGCAGCTTAAGCAGGGAAAAACTGTTTTTT.

The chain combines TRBV18 with TRBJ1-3; tentatively, D is TRBD1 (5 bases). V was shortened by 3 bases and J by 0 bases, with 6 bases between the two germline ends. The CDR3 spans 14 residues. Germline V CDR1 and CDR2: KGHSH, LQKENI. The CDR3 DNA reads TGTGCCAGCTCACCGGACAACTCTGGAAACACCATATATTTT. Its protein product is CASSPDNSGNTIYF.

CDR3 region: CASSLGTGGRETQYF. CDR3 nucleotide sequence: TGTGCCAGTAGTTTAGGGACAGGGGGCCGAGAGACCCAGTACTTC. The J gene is TRBJ2-5, the V gene TRBV19, with 12 bases lining up with TRBD1. Germline CDR1 LNHDA, CDR2 SQIVND (reference sequence). The ends lost 5 bases at V and 4 bases at J; junction bases unmatched: 5. The CDR3 extends over 15 amino acids.